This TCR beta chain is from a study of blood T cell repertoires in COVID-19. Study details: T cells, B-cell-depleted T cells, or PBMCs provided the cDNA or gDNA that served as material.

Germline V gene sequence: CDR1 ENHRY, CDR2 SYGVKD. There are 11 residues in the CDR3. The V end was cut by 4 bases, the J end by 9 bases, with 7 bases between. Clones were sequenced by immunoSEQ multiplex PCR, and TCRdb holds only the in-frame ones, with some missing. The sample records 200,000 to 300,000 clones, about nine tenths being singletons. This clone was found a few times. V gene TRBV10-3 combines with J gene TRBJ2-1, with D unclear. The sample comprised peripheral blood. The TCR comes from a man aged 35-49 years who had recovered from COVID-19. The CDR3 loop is CAISVHGEQFF. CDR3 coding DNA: TGTGCCATCAGTGTTCACGGTGAGCAGTTCTTC.